A selection of T cell receptor beta chains follows, all from one sample in a study of response to subunit inactivated influenza vaccine. MiXCR, run by TCRdb on the RT-PCR reads, gives a single entry per CDR3 protein. The sample includes about half a million distinct CDR3 sequences, about 25% seen only once; the top ten take over 1.5%. Sequencing was performed on CD4+ T cells sorted from PBMCs, taken 5 days after vaccination. These receptor sequences come from a man aged 50 or older who received an inactivated influenza vaccine. Both conserved end residues are part of each CDR3.

v_gene,len,j_gene,CDR3aa
TRBV5-1,13,TRBJ1-5,CASSQTGAQPQHF
TRBV12-3/TRBV12-4,14,TRBJ2-5,CASSFKGDQETQYF
TRBV7-3,13,TRBJ2-5,CASSRTPEETQYF
TRBV4-3,14,TRBJ2-1,CASSQDARNNEQFF
TRBV5-1,16,TRBJ2-6,CASSFPLSSGANVLTF
TRBV5-1,14,TRBJ2-3,CASSFSRPGDTQYF
TRBV15,15,TRBJ2-2,CATSRVREGAGELFF
TRBV27,16,TRBJ2-4,CASSLGSTLAKNIQYF
TRBV5-1,16,TRBJ2-3,CASSTLPSVGTDTQYF
TRBV15,18,TRBJ2-1,CATSDPTMAGGPYNEQFF
TRBV20-1,17,TRBJ2-2,CSARAARGDPSTGELFF
TRBV20-1,14,TRBJ1-4,CSARDRAGVEKLFF
TRBV12-3/TRBV12-4,15,TRBJ1-1,CASSRTGGMNTEAFF
TRBV27,16,TRBJ2-7,CASSLSAQGISYEQYF
TRBV20-1,16,TRBJ2-2,CSARDLAGRNTGELFF
TRBV12-3/TRBV12-4,14,TRBJ2-5,CASSLGDTGETQYF
TRBV20-1,18,TRBJ2-3,CSARGVPGLPSSTDTQYF
TRBV20-1,16,TRBJ1-5,CSARPPNRGTGQPQHF
TRBV5-6,14,TRBJ2-5,CASSLAGFQETQYF
TRBV20-1,13,TRBJ1-4,CSASRRAGEKLFF
TRBV6-1,12,TRBJ2-1,CASSNLGGWQFF
TRBV7-2,15,TRBJ2-1,CASSLATSGGNEQFF
TRBV12-3/TRBV12-4,15,TRBJ2-7,CASSYRLAGTYEQYF
TRBV30,14,TRBJ2-3,CAWSVTAGTDTQYF
TRBV5-5,15,TRBJ2-1,CASSLQTGTLNEQFF
TRBV29-1,10,TRBJ2-1,CSVGRLEQFF
TRBV5-1,20,TRBJ2-7,CASSLAPQGVGLAISYEQYF
TRBV29-1,12,TRBJ2-5,CSVVEGRETQYF
TRBV4-1,14,TRBJ2-7,CASSQGRQGYEQYF
TRBV12-3/TRBV12-4,15,TRBJ2-5,CASSLFGTGVETQYF
TRBV6-2/TRBV6-3,14,TRBJ2-7,CASSPGGHSYEQYF
TRBV5-1,14,TRBJ2-2,CASSLRVQGGELFF
TRBV6-2/TRBV6-3,14,TRBJ2-7,CASIRDSGTYEQYF
TRBV27,14,TRBJ1-2,CASSPTGAWDGYTF
TRBV6-5,16,TRBJ1-2,CASSYSIGQGTYGYTF